One T cell receptor beta chain is described in this entry. Antigen unknown. The sample comes from a study of cytomegalovirus exposure and HLA in healthy donors. V was pared by 5 bases and J by 0 bases, with 8 bases between. This CDR3 comprises 14 residues. Germline loops: CDR1 SNHLY, CDR2 FYNNEI. The PCR made use of 60 Vbeta and 13 Jbeta primers. The table came from immunoSEQ multiplex PCR; TCRdb's copy has only in-frame clones and leaves some out. Of some 150,000 clones in the sample, approximately 79% were seen once. Overall study findings and caveats: Differences between HLA loci emerged in a later analysis of TCR association rates, with DRB1 most and HLA-C fewest. An Asian-associated ancestry cluster reportedly showed fewer N-insertions than the approximately 700-donor mean in a later analysis.

This TCR came from a young man in good health and CMV-seropositive. The rearrangement links TRBV2 to TRBJ1-5, with unresolved D. The source material was PBMCs. The CDR3 reads CASSLDNSNQPQHF. The CDR3 DNA sequence: TGTGCCAGCAGTTTAGATAATAGCAATCAGCCCCAGCATTTT.